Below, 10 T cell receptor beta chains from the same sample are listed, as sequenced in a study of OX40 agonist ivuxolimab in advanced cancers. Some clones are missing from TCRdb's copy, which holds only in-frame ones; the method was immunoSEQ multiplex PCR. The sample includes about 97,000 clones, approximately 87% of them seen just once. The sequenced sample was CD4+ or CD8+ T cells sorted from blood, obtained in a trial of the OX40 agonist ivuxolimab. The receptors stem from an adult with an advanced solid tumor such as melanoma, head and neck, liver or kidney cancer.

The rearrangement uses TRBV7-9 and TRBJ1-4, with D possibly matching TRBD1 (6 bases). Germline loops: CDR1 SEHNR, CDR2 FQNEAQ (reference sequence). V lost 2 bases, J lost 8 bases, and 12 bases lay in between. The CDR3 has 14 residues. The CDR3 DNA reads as TGTGCCAGCAGCTTAACGGGGGGCCAGGAAAAACTGTTTTTT. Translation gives CASSLTGGQEKLFF.

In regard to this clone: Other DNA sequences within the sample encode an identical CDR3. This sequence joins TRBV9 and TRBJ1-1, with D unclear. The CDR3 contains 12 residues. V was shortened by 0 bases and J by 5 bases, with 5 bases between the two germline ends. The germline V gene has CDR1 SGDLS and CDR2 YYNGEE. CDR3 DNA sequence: TGTGCCAGCAGCGTAGGAGGAACTGAAGCTTTCTTT. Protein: CASSVGGTEAFF.

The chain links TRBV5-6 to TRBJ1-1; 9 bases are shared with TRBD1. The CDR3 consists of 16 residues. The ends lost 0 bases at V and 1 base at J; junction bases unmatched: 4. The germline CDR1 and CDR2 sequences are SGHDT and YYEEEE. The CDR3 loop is CASSLEGQGPNTEAFF. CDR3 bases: TGTGCCAGCAGCTTGGAGGGACAGGGTCCGAACACTGAAGCTTTCTTT.

CDR3 residues: CASSLSPGTANTGELFF. The CDR3 region has the DNA TGTGCCAGCAGCTTGTCCCCCGGGACAGCAAACACCGGGGAGCTGTTTTTT. The rearrangement links TRBV7-3 to TRBJ2-2; TRBD1 matches 7 bases. Trimming removed 3 bases from V and 2 bases from J; junction bases left unmatched: 9. CDR3 size: 17 residues. CDR1 is SGHTA, CDR2 FQGTGA, per germline. Based on the CDR3 plus reference TRBV7-3 and TRBJ2-2, the full variable domain is GAGVSQTPSNKVTEKGKYVELRCDPISGHTALYWYRQSLGQGPEFLIYFQGTGAADDSGLPNDRFFAVRPEGSVSTLKIQRTERGDSAVYLCASSLSPGTANTGELFFGEGSRLTVL.

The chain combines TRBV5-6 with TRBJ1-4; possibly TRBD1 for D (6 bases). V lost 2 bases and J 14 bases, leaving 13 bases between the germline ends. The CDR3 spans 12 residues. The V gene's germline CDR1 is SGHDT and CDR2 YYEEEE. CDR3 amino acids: CASSLTGSKLFF. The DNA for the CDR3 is TGTGCCAGCAGCTTAACAGGGAGTAAGCTGTTTTTT.

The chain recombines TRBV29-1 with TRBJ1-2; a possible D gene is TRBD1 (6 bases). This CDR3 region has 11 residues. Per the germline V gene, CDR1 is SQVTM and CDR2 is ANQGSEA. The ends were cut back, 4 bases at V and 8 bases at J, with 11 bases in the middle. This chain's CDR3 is CSVGGTPGYTF. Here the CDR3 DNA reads TGCAGCGTTGGGGGGACACCAGGCTACACCTTC.

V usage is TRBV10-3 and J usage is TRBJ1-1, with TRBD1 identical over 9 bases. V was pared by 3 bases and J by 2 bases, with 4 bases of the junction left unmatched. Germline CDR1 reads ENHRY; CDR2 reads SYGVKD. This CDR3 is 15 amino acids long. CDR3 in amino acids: CAISDPTGGNTEAFF. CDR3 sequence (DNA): TGTGCCATCAGTGACCCGACAGGGGGAAACACTGAAGCTTTCTTT.

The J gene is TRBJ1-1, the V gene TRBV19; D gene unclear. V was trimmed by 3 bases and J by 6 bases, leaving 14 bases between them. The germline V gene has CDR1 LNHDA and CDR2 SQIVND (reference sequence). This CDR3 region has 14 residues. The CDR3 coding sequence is TGTGCCAGTAGTATGGTGGGTGGTAGCCCTGAAGCTTTCTTT. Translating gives CASSMVGGSPEAFF. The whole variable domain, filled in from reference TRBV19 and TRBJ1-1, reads DGGITQSPKYLFRKEGQNVTLSCEQNLNHDAMYWYRQDPGQGLRLIYYSQIVNDFQKGDIAEGYSVSREKKESFPLTVTSAQKNPTAFYLCASSMVGGSPEAFFGQGTRLTVV.

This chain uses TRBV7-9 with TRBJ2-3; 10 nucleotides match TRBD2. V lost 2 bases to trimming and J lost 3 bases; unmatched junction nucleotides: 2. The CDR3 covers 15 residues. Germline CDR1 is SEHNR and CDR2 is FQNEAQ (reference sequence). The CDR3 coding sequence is TGTGCCAGCAGCTTAAATAGCGGGAGGACAGATACGCAGTATTTT. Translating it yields CASSLNSGRTDTQYF.

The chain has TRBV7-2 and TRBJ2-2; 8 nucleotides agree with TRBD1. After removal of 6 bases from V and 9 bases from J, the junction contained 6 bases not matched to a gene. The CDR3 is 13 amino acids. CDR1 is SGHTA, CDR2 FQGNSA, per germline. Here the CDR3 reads CASRVDRGRELFF. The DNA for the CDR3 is TGTGCCAGCAGGGTAGACAGGGGACGGGAGCTGTTTTTT.